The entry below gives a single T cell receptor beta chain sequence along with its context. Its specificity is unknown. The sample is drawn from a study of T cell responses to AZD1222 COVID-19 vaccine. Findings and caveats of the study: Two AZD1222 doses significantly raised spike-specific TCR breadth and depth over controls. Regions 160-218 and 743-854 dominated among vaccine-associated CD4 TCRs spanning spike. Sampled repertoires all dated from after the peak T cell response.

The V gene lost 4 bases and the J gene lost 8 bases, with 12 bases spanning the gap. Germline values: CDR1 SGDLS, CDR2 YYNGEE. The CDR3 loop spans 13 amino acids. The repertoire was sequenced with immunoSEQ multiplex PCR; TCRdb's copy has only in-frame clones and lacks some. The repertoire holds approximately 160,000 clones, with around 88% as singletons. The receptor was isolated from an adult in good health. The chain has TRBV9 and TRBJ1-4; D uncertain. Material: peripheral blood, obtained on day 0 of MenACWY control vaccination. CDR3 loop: CASSRSTGEKLFF. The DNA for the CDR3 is TGTGCCAGCAGCCGATCTACTGGGGAAAAACTGTTTTTT.